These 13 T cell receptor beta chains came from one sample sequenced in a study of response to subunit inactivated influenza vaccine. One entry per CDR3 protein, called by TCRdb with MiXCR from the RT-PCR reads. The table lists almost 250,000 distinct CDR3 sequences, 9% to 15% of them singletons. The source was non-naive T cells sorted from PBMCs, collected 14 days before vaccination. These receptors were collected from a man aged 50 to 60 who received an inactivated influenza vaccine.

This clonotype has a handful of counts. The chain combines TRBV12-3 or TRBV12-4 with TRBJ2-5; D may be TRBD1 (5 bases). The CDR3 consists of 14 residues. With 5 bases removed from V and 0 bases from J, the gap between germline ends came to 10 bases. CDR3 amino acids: CASSRRQHQETQYF. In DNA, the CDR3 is TGTGCCAGCAGTCGTCGACAGCACCAAGAGACCCAGTACTTC.

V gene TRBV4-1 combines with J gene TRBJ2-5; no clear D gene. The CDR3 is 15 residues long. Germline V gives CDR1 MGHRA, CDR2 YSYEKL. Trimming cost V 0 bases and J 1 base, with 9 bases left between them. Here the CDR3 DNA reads TGCGCCAGCAGCCAAGATAGTAGAAGCCAAGAGACCCAGTACTTC. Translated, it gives CASSQDSRSQETQYF.

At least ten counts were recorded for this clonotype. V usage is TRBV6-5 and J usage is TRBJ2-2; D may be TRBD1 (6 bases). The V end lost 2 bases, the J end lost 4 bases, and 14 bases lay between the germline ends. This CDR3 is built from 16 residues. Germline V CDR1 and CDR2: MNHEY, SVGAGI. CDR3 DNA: TGTGCCAGCAGTTACCTGGGGGCGGCGGGCACCGGGGAGCTGTTTTTT. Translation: CASSYLGAAGTGELFF.

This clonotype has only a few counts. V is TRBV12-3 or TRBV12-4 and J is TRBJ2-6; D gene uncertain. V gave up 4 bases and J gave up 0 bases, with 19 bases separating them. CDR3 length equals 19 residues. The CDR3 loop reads CASSSNSGYGYSGANVLTF. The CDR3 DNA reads TGTGCCAGCAGTTCGAACTCAGGATATGGCTACTCTGGGGCCAACGTCCTGACTTTC.

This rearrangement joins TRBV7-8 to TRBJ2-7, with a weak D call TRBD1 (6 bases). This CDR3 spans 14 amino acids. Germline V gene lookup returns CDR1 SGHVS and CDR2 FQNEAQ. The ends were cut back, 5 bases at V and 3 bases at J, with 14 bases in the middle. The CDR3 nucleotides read TGTGCCAGCAGCACCTGGACAGTCGGCTACGAGCAGTACTTC. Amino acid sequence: CASSTWTVGYEQYF.

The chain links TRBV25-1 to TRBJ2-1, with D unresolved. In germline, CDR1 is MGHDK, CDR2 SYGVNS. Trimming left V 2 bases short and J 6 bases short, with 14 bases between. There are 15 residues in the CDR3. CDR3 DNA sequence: TGTGCCAGCAGTGAACAAGGTAGGGCCGGCAATGAGCAGTTCTTC. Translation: CASSEQGRAGNEQFF.

CDR3 bases: TGCGCCAGCAGCCTCAGGACAGGGGGCGGCGAAAAACTGTTTTTT. Translation: CASSLRTGGGEKLFF. The rearrangement links TRBV5-1 to TRBJ1-4, with 11 bases matching TRBD1. Germline V gives CDR1 SGHRS, CDR2 YFSETQ. V lost 4 bases, J lost 8 bases, and 7 bases stayed unmatched. The CDR3 consists of 15 residues.

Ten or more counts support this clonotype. The chain's CDR3 is CSVDRGKETQYF. CDR3 nucleotides: TGCAGCGTCGACAGGGGTAAAGAGACCCAGTACTTC. This chain uses TRBV29-1 with TRBJ2-5; 8 bases are shared with TRBD1. The CDR3 extends over 12 amino acids. In germline, CDR1 is SQVTM, CDR2 ANQGSEA. After removal of 6 bases from V and 3 bases from J, the junction contained 3 bases not matched to a gene.

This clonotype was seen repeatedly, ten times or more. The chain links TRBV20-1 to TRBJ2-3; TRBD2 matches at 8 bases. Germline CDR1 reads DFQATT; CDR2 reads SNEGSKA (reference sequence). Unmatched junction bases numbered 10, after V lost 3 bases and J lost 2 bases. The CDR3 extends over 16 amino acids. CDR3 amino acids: CSASGIGAGDTDTQYF. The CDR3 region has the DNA TGCAGTGCTAGTGGTATCGGAGCGGGGGACACAGATACGCAGTATTTT.

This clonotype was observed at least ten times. CDR3 protein: CASSLAGGNNEQFF. The CDR3 nucleotides are TGTGCCAGCAGCTTAGCTGGCGGGAACAATGAGCAGTTCTTC. This chain connects TRBV7-3 to TRBJ2-1; tentatively, D is TRBD2 (6 bases). Germline V gene lookup returns CDR1 SGHTA and CDR2 FQGTGA. V lost 2 bases to trimming and J lost 5 bases, with 10 bases between them. The CDR3 consists of 14 residues.

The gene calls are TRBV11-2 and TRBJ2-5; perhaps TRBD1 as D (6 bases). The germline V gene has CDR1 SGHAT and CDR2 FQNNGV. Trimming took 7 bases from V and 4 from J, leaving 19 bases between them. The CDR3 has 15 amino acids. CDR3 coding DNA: TGTGCCAGCACCCAGGGGTCCGGCCAGGTAGAGACCCAGTACTTC. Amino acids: CASTQGSGQVETQYF.

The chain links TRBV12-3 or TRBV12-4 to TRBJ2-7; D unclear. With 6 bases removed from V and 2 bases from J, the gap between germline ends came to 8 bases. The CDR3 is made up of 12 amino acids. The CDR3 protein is CASRLGTYEQYF. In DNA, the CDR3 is TGTGCCAGCAGACTTGGGACCTACGAGCAGTACTTC.

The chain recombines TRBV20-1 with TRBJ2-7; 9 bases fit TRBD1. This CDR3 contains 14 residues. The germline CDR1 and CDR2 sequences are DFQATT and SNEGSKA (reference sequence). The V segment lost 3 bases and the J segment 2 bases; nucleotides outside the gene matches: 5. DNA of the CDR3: TGCAGTGCTAGGGAGGGGACAGGGACCTACGAGCAGTACTTC. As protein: CSAREGTGTYEQYF.